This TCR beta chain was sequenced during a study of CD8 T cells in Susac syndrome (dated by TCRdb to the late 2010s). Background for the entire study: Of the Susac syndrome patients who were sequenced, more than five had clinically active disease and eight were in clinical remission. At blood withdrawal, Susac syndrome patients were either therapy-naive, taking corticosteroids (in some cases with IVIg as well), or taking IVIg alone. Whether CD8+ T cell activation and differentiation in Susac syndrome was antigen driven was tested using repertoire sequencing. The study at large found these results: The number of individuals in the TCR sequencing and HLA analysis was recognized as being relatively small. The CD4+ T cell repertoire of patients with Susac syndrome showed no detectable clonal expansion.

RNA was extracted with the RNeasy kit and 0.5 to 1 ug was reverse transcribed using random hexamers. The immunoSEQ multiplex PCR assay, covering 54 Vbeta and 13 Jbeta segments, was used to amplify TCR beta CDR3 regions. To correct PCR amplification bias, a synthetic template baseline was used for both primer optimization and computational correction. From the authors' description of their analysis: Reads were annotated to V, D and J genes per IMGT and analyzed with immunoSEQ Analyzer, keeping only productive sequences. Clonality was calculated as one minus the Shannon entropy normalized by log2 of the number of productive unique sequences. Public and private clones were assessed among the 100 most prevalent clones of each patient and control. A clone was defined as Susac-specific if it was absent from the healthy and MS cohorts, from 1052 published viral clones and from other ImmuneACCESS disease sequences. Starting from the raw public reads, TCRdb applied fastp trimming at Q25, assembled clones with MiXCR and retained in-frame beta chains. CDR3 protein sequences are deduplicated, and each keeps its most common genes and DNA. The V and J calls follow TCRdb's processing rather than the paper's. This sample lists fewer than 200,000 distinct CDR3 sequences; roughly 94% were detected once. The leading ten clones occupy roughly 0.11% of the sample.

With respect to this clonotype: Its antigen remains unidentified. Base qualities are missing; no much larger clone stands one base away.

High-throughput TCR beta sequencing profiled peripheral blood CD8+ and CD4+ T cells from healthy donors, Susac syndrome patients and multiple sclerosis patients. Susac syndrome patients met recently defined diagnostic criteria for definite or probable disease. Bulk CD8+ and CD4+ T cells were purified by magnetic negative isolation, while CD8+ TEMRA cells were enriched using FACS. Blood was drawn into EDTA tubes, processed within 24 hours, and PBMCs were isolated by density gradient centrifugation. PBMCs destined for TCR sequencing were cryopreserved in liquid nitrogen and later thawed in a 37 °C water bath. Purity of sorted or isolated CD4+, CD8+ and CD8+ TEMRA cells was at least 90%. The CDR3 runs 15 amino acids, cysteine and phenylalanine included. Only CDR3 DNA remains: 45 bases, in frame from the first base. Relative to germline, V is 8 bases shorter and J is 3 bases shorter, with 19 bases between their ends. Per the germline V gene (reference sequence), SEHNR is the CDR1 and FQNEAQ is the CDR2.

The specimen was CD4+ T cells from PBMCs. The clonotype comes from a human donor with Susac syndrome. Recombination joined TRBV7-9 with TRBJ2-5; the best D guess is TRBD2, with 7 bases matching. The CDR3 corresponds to CASVDGGRGEETQYF. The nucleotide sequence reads TGTGCCAGCGTTGACGGGGGGCGTGGTGAAGAGACCCAGTACTTC.